Listed below are T cell receptor beta chains from one sample, sequenced in a study of CD8 T cells in Susac syndrome. Each CDR3 protein is one row after TCRdb ran MiXCR on the immunoSEQ multiplex PCR reads. The profile shows about 120,000 distinct CDR3 sequences, around 94% of them singletons. The sequencing sample was made of CD4+ T cells from PBMCs. These receptors were obtained from a human donor in good health. Both conserved end residues are trimmed from each CDR3. A D gene is named only where the DNA matches it firmly. A clone size is listed for some rows: how often the clone was seen (once, few, many), or a class if it is expanded.

>.|TRBV2|TRBD1
ASSVGTGLQETQY
>.|TRBV7-9|.
ASSLDRQTPEAF
>.|TRBV29-1|TRBD2
SVVPMASGSTDTQY
>.|TRBV6-2/TRBV6-3|.
ASSYSTHSAGILDTQY
>.|TRBV7-8|TRBD2
ASKGGRALPSSYEQY
>.|TRBV7-9|TRBD2
ASSPERGYNEQF
>.|TRBV29-1|.
SVQQGNYGYT
>.|TRBV5-1|TRBD2
ASSQGLAANTGELF
>.|TRBV9|.
ASSVGGTTSSYNEQF
>once|TRBV24-1|.
ATSDTRLEANVLT
>.|TRBV2|.
ATRFENEKLF
>.|TRBV11-3|.
ASSTTLEETQY
>.|TRBV7-3|TRBD2
ASSLRLADTQY
>.|TRBV20-1|.
SAGTGSGFDQPQH
>.|TRBV28|TRBD1
ASIPGQGGYEQY
>once|TRBV4-3|.
ASSQEGESGELF
>.|TRBV7-9|.
ASSPEGPRPQH
>.|TRBV15|.
ATSRDRALYEQY
>.|TRBV5-1|.
ASSLTQTANTGELF
>.|TRBV9|TRBD1
ASSVLTGGDEQF
>.|TRBV29-1|TRBD1
SGTGQGILNEQF
>.|TRBV12-3/TRBV12-4|TRBD2
ASGRLAGAGDTQY
>.|TRBV18|TRBD1
ASSPGQDRYEQY
>once|TRBV30|TRBD2
AWSPGLAGGPGETQY
>.|TRBV25-1|.
ASSGAASTDTQY
>.|TRBV28|TRBD1
ATWTGQGAFGYT
>.|TRBV27|.
ASSLTGLEEKLF
>.|TRBV18|TRBD2
ASSPGLAQSYEQY
>.|TRBV5-1|.
ASSTGSQETQY
>.|TRBV18|.
ASSYSGRATEAF
>.|TRBV20-1|.
SARGGTPDTQY
>.|TRBV2|TRBD2
ASSATSARSEQY
>.|TRBV7-3|TRBD2
ASSLQAGVETQY
>.|TRBV4-2|TRBD2
ASSQDQGAGLTQY
>.|TRBV7-2|.
ASSRDSLSSYEQY
>.|TRBV29-1|TRBD2
SVFWSSGRAEDYEQF
>.|TRBV20-1|.
SASSGYGNQPQH
>.|TRBV28|.
ASSPGQYEGNNEQF
>.|TRBV12-3/TRBV12-4|.
ASSLKPNQPQH
>.|TRBV19|.
ASRGPQGFETQY
>.|TRBV5-1|TRBD2
ASGPTSGRAQETQY
>.|TRBV25-1|.
ASSAQGGETQY
>.|TRBV20-1|.
SARDFQSGSYEQY
>.|TRBV12-3/TRBV12-4|.
ASSQGNLYNEQF
>.|TRBV4-2|TRBD2
ASSQVVASGAYEQY
>.|TRBV29-1|.
SVERDILTGELF
>.|TRBV5-1|TRBD1
ASSLAVTGVDYT
>.|TRBV20-1|.
SARDPTSSGANVLT
>.|TRBV5-1|TRBD1
ASSAGTVGYT
>.|TRBV2|.
ASSPGQTTEAF
>.|TRBV7-3|TRBD1
ASSTRQGNNEQF
>.|TRBV27|.
ASSFLRDTALDGQY
>.|TRBV7-2|.
ASSLPDAAYEQY
>.|TRBV21-1|.
ASSPTSGLKAYGYT